One sample yielded the 23 T cell receptor beta chains listed below, sequenced in a study of shared T cell receptors in the human thymus. Sequenced by immunoSEQ multiplex PCR; TCRdb stores in-frame clones only, minus some. Of 600,000 to 900,000 clones in the sample, 80% to 90% were seen once. This sample also appeared in a second study, on human thymus T cells.

The sequencing input was thymocytes. These receptors came from a girl in the first two years of life with a congenital heart defect.

This clone appeared once. The rearrangement uses TRBV19 and TRBJ1-6, with a tentative D call TRBD1 (5 bases). The germline V gene encodes CDR1 LNHDA and CDR2 SQIVND (reference sequence). The CDR3 totals 16 residues. With 7 bases removed from V and 4 bases from J, the gap between germline ends came to 17 bases. The DNA of the CDR3 is TGTGCCAGTACCAAAACAGGTACCGCTTATAATTCACCCCTCCACTTT. This codes for CASTKTGTAYNSPLHF.

The gene calls are TRBV14 and TRBJ2-7, with 7 bases identical to TRBD1. The V gene's germline CDR1 is SGHDN and CDR2 FVKESK. There are 16 residues in the CDR3. V was pared by 1 base and J by 2 bases, with 8 bases of the junction left unmatched. Here the CDR3 reads CASSQATRDRPYEQYF. In DNA, the CDR3 is TGTGCCAGCAGCCAAGCTACCCGGGACAGACCCTACGAGCAGTACTTC. Complete variable domain (other parts from reference TRBV14 and TRBJ2-7): EAGVTQFPSHSVIEKGQTVTLRCDPISGHDNLYWYRRVMGKEIKFLLHFVKESKQDESGMPNNRFLAERTGGTYSTLKVQPAELEDSGVYFCASSQATRDRPYEQYFGPGTRLTVT.

The rearrangement joins TRBV6-6 to TRBJ1-1; D remains ambiguous. The V and J ends lost 3 bases and 6 bases respectively, with 11 bases between them. The CDR3 covers 13 residues. Germline values: CDR1 MNHNY, CDR2 SVGAGI (reference sequence). The CDR3 sequence is CASSYISGPEAFF. Written as DNA, the CDR3 is TGTGCCAGCAGTTATATAAGTGGGCCTGAAGCTTTCTTT.

This clone was counted only a few times. The chain recombines TRBV25-1 with TRBJ1-3; 7 bases align to TRBD1. Germline lookup yields CDR1 MGHDK and CDR2 SYGVNS. The CDR3 has 13 amino acids. V lost 4 bases, J lost 8 bases, and 5 bases stayed unmatched. The CDR3: CASSVAQGDTIYF. The CDR3 DNA sequence: TGTGCCAGCAGTGTAGCGCAGGGGGACACCATATATTTT.

In its sample, this clone was seen a few times. V usage is TRBV2 and J usage is TRBJ1-2, with D unresolved. Per the germline V gene, CDR1 is SNHLY and CDR2 is FYNNEI. V was clipped by 7 bases and J by 0 bases, with 21 bases between them. CDR3 length: 17 amino acids. DNA of the CDR3: TGTGCCAGCATGACCGGAGGAGGGCCATGGGCTAACTATGGCTACACCTTC. Its protein is CASMTGGGPWANYGYTF. The whole variable domain, filled in from reference TRBV2 and TRBJ1-2, reads EPEVTQTPSHQVTQMGQEVILRCVPISNHLYFYWYRQILGQKVEFLVSFYNNEISEKSEIFDDQFSVERPDGSNFTLKIRSTKLEDSAMYFCASMTGGGPWANYGYTFGSGTRLTVV.

Turning to this clone: This sample includes further DNA sequences coding for the same CDR3. V usage is TRBV5-4 and J usage is TRBJ2-7; D ambiguous. The CDR3 covers 12 residues. Germline CDR1 SGHNT, CDR2 YYREEE (reference sequence). V lost 1 base to trimming and J lost 1 base, with 3 bases between them. CDR3 nucleotide sequence: TGTGCCAGCAGCTTGCTATCCTACGAGCAGTACTTC. The encoded protein is CASSLLSYEQYF.

This chain links TRBV5-8 with TRBJ1-5; 9 nucleotides match TRBD1. CDR3 length: 18 amino acids. Trimming cost V 4 bases and J 0 bases; bases outside gene matches: 11. Looked up from germline, CDR1 is SGHTS and CDR2 is YDEGEE. In DNA, the CDR3 is TGTGCCAGCAGCGCCTACAGGGGGCGAAAATCTAGCAATCAGCCCCAGCATTTT. Protein: CASSAYRGRKSSNQPQHF. The variable domain in full, completed from reference TRBV5-8 and TRBJ1-5, reads EAGVTQSPTHLIKTRGQQATLRCSPISGHTSVYWYQQALGLGLQFLLWYDEGEERNRGNFPPRFSGRQFPNYSSELNVNALELEDSALYLCASSAYRGRKSSNQPQHFGDGTRLSIL.

J is TRBJ1-1 and V is TRBV5-6; TRBD1 matches at 7 bases. Looked up from germline, CDR1 is SGHDT and CDR2 is YYEEEE. This CDR3 contains 15 residues. V shed 2 bases, J shed 4 bases, and the junction held 8 bases outside the gene matches. CDR3 DNA: TGTGCCAGCAGCTTTGTCGGGACAGACAGCACTGAAGCTTTCTTT. Its translation: CASSFVGTDSTEAFF.

The V gene is TRBV29-1, the J gene TRBJ1-2; D not certain. V shed 5 bases and J shed 3 bases, with 13 bases lying between them. This CDR3 contains 13 residues. CDR1 and CDR2 (germline): SQVTM, ANQGSEA. The CDR3 DNA reads TGCAGCGTTTGGAGCGGGTCTTACTATGGCTACACCTTC. Translation: CSVWSGSYYGYTF.

The V gene is TRBV9, the J gene TRBJ1-2, with a weak D call TRBD1 (6 bases). Germline CDR1 is SGDLS and CDR2 is YYNGEE. The germline V and J ends were trimmed by 2 bases and 2 bases, with 13 bases remaining between them. This CDR3 is built from 15 residues. The DNA for the CDR3 is TGTGCCAGCAGCGTTGGACAGACAACCAACTATGGCTACACCTTC. It specifies CASSVGQTTNYGYTF.

The chain uses TRBV30 and TRBJ1-1; weak D call: TRBD1 (5 bases). The germline V gene encodes CDR1 GTSNPN and CDR2 SVGIG (reference sequence). This CDR3 is 12 amino acids long. Trimming took 8 bases from V and 6 from J, leaving 16 bases between them. CDR3 DNA: TGTGCCCCCCGGGGAGGGGCCGCTGAAGCTTTCTTT. This gives the protein CAPRGGAAEAFF.

This chain uses TRBV19 with TRBJ1-2; 8 bases line up with TRBD1. Per the germline V gene, CDR1 is LNHDA and CDR2 is SQIVND (reference sequence). The CDR3 consists of 13 residues. With 7 bases clipped from V and 6 bases from J, the junction kept 7 bases outside the gene matches. CDR3 bases: TGTGCCAGTACCGGACAGGGTTTGAATGGCTACACCTTC. Its protein product is CASTGQGLNGYTF.

The rearrangement uses TRBV5-6 and TRBJ2-6; D is ambiguous. V lost 0 bases to trimming and J lost 0 bases, with 7 bases between them. Per germline, CDR1 SGHDT and CDR2 YYEEEE. The CDR3 has 16 amino acids. CDR3 amino acids: CASSLAVFSGANVLTF. CDR3 coding DNA: TGTGCCAGCAGCTTGGCCGTGTTCTCTGGGGCCAACGTCCTGACTTTC. Looking up the rest from reference TRBV5-6 and TRBJ2-6 gives the full variable domain: DAGVTQSPTHLIKTRGQQVTLRCSPKSGHDTVSWYQQALGQGPQFIFQYYEEEERQRGNFPDRFSGHQFPNYSSELNVNALLLGDSALYLCASSLAVFSGANVLTFGAGSRLTVL.

J is TRBJ1-1 and V is TRBV5-1, with D possibly being TRBD1 (5 bases). Germline CDR1 is SGHRS and CDR2 is YFSETQ. Between the trimmed V and J ends, which lost 0 bases and 5 bases, there was a span of 11 bases. The CDR3 spans 14 residues. The CDR3 spells CASSLGVGGTEAFF. Here the CDR3 DNA reads TGCGCCAGCAGCTTGGGTGTGGGGGGAACTGAAGCTTTCTTT.

This chain joins TRBV18 and TRBJ1-4; 9 bases fit TRBD1. The CDR3 loop spans 21 amino acids. V lost 3 bases to trimming and J lost 0 bases; unmatched junction nucleotides: 17. CDR1 KGHSH and CDR2 LQKENI come from the germline V gene. The CDR3 DNA reads TGTGCCAGCTCACCCACTTCCCACAGGGGGCGAGAAGTGACAACTAATGAAAAACTGTTTTTT. This encodes CASSPTSHRGREVTTNEKLFF.

The rearrangement joins TRBV7-9 to TRBJ1-1; D gene ambiguous. The germline V gene has CDR1 SEHNR and CDR2 FQNEAQ (reference sequence). This CDR3 is built from 15 residues. The germline V and J ends were trimmed by 1 base and 1 base, with 10 bases remaining between them. CDR3 region: CASSLGPRENTEAFF. CDR3 DNA: TGTGCCAGCAGCTTAGGCCCTCGAGAGAACACTGAAGCTTTCTTT.

This clone appeared a few times. The DNA for the CDR3 is TGTGCCAGCAGCTTAGAAACCGGGACAGGGGCCTACGAGCAGTACTTC. Translated, it gives CASSLETGTGAYEQYF. This rearrangement joins TRBV7-2 to TRBJ2-7; 10 bases agree with TRBD1. After removal of 1 base from V and 2 bases from J, the junction contained 5 bases not matched to a gene. The germline V gene has CDR1 SGHTA and CDR2 FQGNSA. There are 16 residues in the CDR3.

The chain couples TRBV7-9 to TRBJ1-1; no clear D gene. V was pared by 4 bases and J by 7 bases, with 7 bases between. Germline CDR1 reads SEHNR; CDR2 reads FQNEAQ (reference sequence). The CDR3 is 11 residues long. In DNA, the CDR3 is TGTGCCAGCAGCTCAGGTTGTGAAGCTTTCTTT. The encoded protein is CASSSGCEAFF. Full variable domain (missing parts from reference TRBV7-9 and TRBJ1-1): DTGVSQNPRHKITKRGQNVTFRCDPISEHNRLYWYRQTLGQGPEFLTYFQNEAQLEKSRLLSDRFSAERPKGSFSTLEIQRTEQGDSAMYLCASSSGCEAFFGQGTRLTVV.

The table lists this clone with a count of one. As DNA, the CDR3 is TGCGCCAGCAGCTTGACAGTCGCCGCTGAAGCTTTCTTT. Translation gives CASSLTVAAEAFF. V and J are TRBV5-1 and TRBJ1-1, with D uncertain. The CDR3 is made up of 13 amino acids. CDR1 is SGHRS, CDR2 YFSETQ, per germline. Trimming shortened V by 1 base and J by 6 bases, and 10 bases separated the two germline ends.

V and J are TRBV27 and TRBJ1-4; TRBD1 might be the D (5 bases). Trimming took off 5 bases at V and 0 bases at J, with 19 bases between the two ends. The germline CDR1 and CDR2 sequences are MNHEY and SMNVEV (reference sequence). The CDR3 consists of 18 residues. DNA of the CDR3: TGTGCCAGCAGTCCGCCAAAAACAGGACAAGCAACTAATGAAAAACTGTTTTTT. This translates into CASSPPKTGQATNEKLFF.

The count of this clone is one. The rearrangement links TRBV9 to TRBJ2-3; the D is unclear. V lost 0 bases, J lost 6 bases, and 8 bases lay in between. This CDR3 spans 13 amino acids. CDR1 and CDR2 (germline): SGDLS, YYNGEE. The CDR3 region has the DNA TGTGCCAGCAGCGTAGATAGAGCTGATACGCAGTATTTT. Its translation is CASSVDRADTQYF. Filled out from reference TRBV9 and TRBJ2-3, the complete variable domain reads DSGVTQTPKHLITATGQRVTLRCSPRSGDLSVYWYQQSLDQGLQFLIQYYNGEERAKGNILERFSAQQFPDLHSELNLSSLELGDSALYFCASSVDRADTQYFGPGTRLTVL.

The chain recombines TRBV5-5 with TRBJ1-2; the D gene is possibly TRBD1 (5 bases). In germline, CDR1 is SGHKS, CDR2 YYEKEE (reference sequence). The CDR3 consists of 18 residues. The germline V and J ends were trimmed by 4 bases and 0 bases, with 22 bases remaining between them. The CDR3 DNA follows: TGTGCCAGCAGCCCCAAATACTCCAGGGATGGACCTAACTATGGCTACACCTTC. Translation: CASSPKYSRDGPNYGYTF.

The V and J genes are TRBV9 and TRBJ2-3; TRBD1 matches at 8 bases. Germline trimming cut 0 bases from V and 1 base from J; bases unmatched to any gene: 19. Germline V CDR1 and CDR2: SGDLS, YYNGEE. This CDR3 has 21 residues. CDR3 protein: CASSVGAKTGGPSSRTDTQYF. The DNA of the CDR3 is TGTGCCAGCAGCGTAGGAGCCAAAACAGGGGGACCCTCTTCCCGCACAGATACGCAGTATTTT.